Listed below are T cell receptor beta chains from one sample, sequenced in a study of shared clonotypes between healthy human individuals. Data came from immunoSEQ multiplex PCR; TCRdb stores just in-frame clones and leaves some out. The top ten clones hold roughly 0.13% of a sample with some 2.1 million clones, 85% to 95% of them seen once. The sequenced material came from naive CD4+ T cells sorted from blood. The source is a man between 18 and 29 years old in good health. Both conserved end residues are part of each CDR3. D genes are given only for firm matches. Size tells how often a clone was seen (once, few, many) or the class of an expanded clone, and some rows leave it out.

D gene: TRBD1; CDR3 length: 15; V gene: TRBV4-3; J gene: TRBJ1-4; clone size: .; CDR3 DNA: TGCGCCAGCAGCCGGGGGACAGGGGGGCCGGAAAAACTGTTTTTT; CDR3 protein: CASSRGTGGPEKLFF
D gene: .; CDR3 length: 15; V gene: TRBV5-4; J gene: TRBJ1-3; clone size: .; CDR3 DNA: TGTGCCAGCAGCTTGGACCGGGACTCTGGAAACACCATATATTTT; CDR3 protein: CASSLDRDSGNTIYF
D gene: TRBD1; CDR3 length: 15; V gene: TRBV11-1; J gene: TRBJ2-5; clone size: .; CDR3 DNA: TGTGCCAGCAGCCCTGGGACAGGGGGCGAAGAGACCCAGTACTTC; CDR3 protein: CASSPGTGGEETQYF
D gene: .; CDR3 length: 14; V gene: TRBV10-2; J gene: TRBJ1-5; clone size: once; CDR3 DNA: TGCGCCACCAGACGCGGCTATAGCAATCAGCCCCAGCATTTT; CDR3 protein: CATRRGYSNQPQHF
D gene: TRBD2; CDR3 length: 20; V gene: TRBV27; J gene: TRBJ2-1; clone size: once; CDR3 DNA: TGTGCCAGCAGTTCTTCAACCGGGGAGCCGACTAGCGGGAGTTACAATGAGCAGTTCTTC; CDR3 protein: CASSSSTGEPTSGSYNEQFF
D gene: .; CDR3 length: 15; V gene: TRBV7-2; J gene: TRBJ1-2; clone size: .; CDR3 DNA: TGTGCCAGCAGCCTGTGGGGGGCCGCAAACTATGGCTACACCTTC; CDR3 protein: CASSLWGAANYGYTF
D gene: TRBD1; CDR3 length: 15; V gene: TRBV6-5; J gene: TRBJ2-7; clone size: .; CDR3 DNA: TGTGCCAGCAGTCCCGACAGGGGGTCCTCCTACGAGCAGTACTTC; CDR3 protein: CASSPDRGSSYEQYF
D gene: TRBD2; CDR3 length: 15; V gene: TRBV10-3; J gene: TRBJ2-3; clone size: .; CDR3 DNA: TGTGCCATCAGTAACCCGGGGGGAACCACAGATACGCAGTATTTT; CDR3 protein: CAISNPGGTTDTQYF
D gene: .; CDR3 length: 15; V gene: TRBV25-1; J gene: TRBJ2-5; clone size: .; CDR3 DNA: TGTGCCAGCAGTGAAATGGGTGGAGGGCAGGAGACCCAGTACTTC; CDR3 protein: CASSEMGGGQETQYF
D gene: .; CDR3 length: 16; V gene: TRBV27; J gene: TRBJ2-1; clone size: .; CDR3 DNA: TGTGCCAGCCGACATGAGCGGGCCCGGGAGTTGAATGAGCAGTTCTTC; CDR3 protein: CASRHERARELNEQFF
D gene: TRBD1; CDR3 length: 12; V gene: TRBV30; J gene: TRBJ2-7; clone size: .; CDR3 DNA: TGTGCCTGGCGGGACAGCCTCTACGAGCAGTACTTC; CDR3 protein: CAWRDSLYEQYF
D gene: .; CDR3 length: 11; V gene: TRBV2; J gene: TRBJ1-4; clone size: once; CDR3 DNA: TGTGCCAGCACCCAACAAGAAAAACTGTTTTTT; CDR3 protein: CASTQQEKLFF
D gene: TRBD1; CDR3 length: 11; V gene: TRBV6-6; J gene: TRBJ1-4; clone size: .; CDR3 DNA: TGTGCCAGCAGTTCCAGGACAGGGCTGTTTTTT; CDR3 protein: CASSSRTGLFF
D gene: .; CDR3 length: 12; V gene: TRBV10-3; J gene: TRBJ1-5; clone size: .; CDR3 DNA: TGTGCCATCGGCAGGGAAGGTCAGCCCCAGCATTTT; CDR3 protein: CAIGREGQPQHF